The 18 T cell receptor beta chains below were found in one sample sequenced in a study of blood T cell repertoires in COVID-19. TCRdb keeps only in-frame clones here, not all; method: immunoSEQ multiplex PCR. The table records fewer than 500,000 clones, 85% to 90% of them present only once. The sequenced material came from PBMCs or T cells enriched from blood (not recorded which). The receptors come from a woman aged 25 to 39 with acute COVID-19.

The chain combines TRBV5-1 with TRBJ2-6; the D gene is possibly TRBD2 (5 bases). The CDR3 runs to 17 residues. Trimming shortened V by 0 bases and J by 3 bases, and 13 bases separated the two germline ends. Germline loops: CDR1 SGHRS, CDR2 YFSETQ. The CDR3 reads CASSLGGPSSGANVLTF. The CDR3 nucleotides read TGCGCCAGCAGCTTGGGCGGGCCTTCTAGTGGGGCCAACGTCCTGACTTTC.

This clone came up once. The chain joins TRBV7-2 to TRBJ2-5; 9 bases agree with TRBD2. The junction had 8 bases not matched to a gene; V was cut back by 1 base and J by 5 bases. Germline V gives CDR1 SGHTA, CDR2 FQGNSA. The CDR3 totals 16 residues. CDR3 protein: CASSLVGSGGRETQYF. The CDR3 DNA reads TGTGCCAGCAGCTTAGTAGGTAGCGGGGGCCGCGAGACCCAGTACTTC.

This clone was seen a handful of times. J is TRBJ1-4 and V is TRBV19; a weak D match, TRBD1 (6 bases). The germline V and J ends were trimmed by 1 base and 5 bases, with 14 bases remaining between them. This CDR3 comprises 16 residues. CDR1 is LNHDA, CDR2 SQIVND, per germline (reference sequence). CDR3 bases: TGTGCCAGTAGTATAGGGCAGGGGAAGCGGAATGAAAAACTGTTTTTT. This encodes CASSIGQGKRNEKLFF.

The CDR3 sequence: CASSLGGQVTEQFF. The DNA of the CDR3 is TGTGCCAGCAGCTTAGGCGGACAGGTTACTGAGCAGTTCTTC. The genes are TRBV7-2 and TRBJ2-1; 7 bases align to TRBD1. The J segment lost 9 bases and the V segment lost 1 base, leaving 6 bases of the junction unmatched. CDR1 is SGHTA, CDR2 FQGNSA, per germline. The CDR3 totals 14 residues.

The chain recombines TRBV6-5 with TRBJ1-6, with a possible D match to TRBD1 (6 bases). Germline V gives CDR1 MNHEY, CDR2 SVGAGI. V dropped 7 bases and J dropped 5 bases, with 12 bases sitting between them. The CDR3 spans 14 residues. The CDR3, as DNA: TGTGCCAGCAAACAGGGAGTCCATAATTCACCCCTCCACTTT. Its protein product is CASKQGVHNSPLHF.

The CDR3 protein is CASRQRGEHYEQYF. CDR3 coding DNA: TGTGCCAGCAGACAGCGCGGGGAGCACTACGAGCAGTACTTC. The rearrangement joins TRBV6-5 to TRBJ2-7; possible D gene TRBD2, 6 bases. V gave up 6 bases and J gave up 3 bases, with 15 bases separating them. The germline V gene has CDR1 MNHEY and CDR2 SVGAGI. The CDR3 is 14 amino acids.

This chain uses TRBV18 with TRBJ1-2, with 12 nucleotides matching TRBD1. Losses at the gene ends were 3 bases for V and 4 bases for J; bases not matched to a gene: 12. Germline CDR1 KGHSH, CDR2 LQKENI. The CDR3 contains 18 residues. CDR3 coding DNA: TGTGCCAGCTCACCTGGGACAGGGGGCGCACTGTTCGGCTATGGCTACACCTTC. It specifies CASSPGTGGALFGYGYTF.

The chain recombines TRBV6-6 with TRBJ1-5; 11 positions match TRBD1. CDR1 is MNHNY and CDR2 is SVGAGI in the germline V gene (reference sequence). The V segment lost 6 bases and the J segment 0 bases; nucleotides outside the gene matches: 10. The CDR3 runs 18 residues. The CDR3 reads CASRRRTGGEYSNQPQHF. The CDR3 DNA follows: TGTGCCAGCAGGCGACGGACAGGGGGCGAATATAGCAATCAGCCCCAGCATTTT.

V is TRBV9 and J is TRBJ2-7, with 7 bases lining up with TRBD1. The germline V gene encodes CDR1 SGDLS and CDR2 YYNGEE. This CDR3 is built from 15 residues. V dropped 0 bases and J dropped 0; count of bases not matched to a gene: 3. In DNA, the CDR3 is TGTGCCAGCAGCGTAGGGGACAGCAGCTCCTACGAGCAGTACTTC. Amino acids: CASSVGDSSSYEQYF.

The gene calls are TRBV19 and TRBJ2-3, with TRBD2 identical over 14 bases. Per germline, CDR1 LNHDA and CDR2 SQIVND (reference sequence). This CDR3 comprises 18 residues. V lost 5 bases to trimming and J lost 6 bases; unmatched junction nucleotides: 13. CDR3 residues: CASSPGPGTSGGLDTQYF. Written as DNA, the CDR3 is TGTGCCAGTAGTCCCGGTCCCGGGACTAGCGGGGGTCTTGATACGCAGTATTTT. Full variable domain (outside the CDR3, taken from reference TRBV19 and TRBJ2-3): DGGITQSPKYLFRKEGQNVTLSCEQNLNHDAMYWYRQDPGQGLRLIYYSQIVNDFQKGDIAEGYSVSREKKESFPLTVTSAQKNPTAFYLCASSPGPGTSGGLDTQYFGPGTRLTVL.

The V call is TRBV7-8, the J call TRBJ2-3, with a weak D call TRBD2 (6 bases). The germline gives CDR1 SGHVS, CDR2 FQNEAQ. V gave up 5 bases and J gave up 0 bases, with 18 bases separating them. This CDR3 contains 17 residues. CDR3 nucleotides: TGTGCCAGCAGCCCAGGAGGAGGGGCTCCTAGCACAGATACGCAGTATTTT. Amino acid sequence: CASSPGGGAPSTDTQYF.

The rearrangement uses TRBV19 and TRBJ1-2; 7 nucleotides match TRBD1. The CDR3 has 16 residues. The V gene's germline CDR1 is LNHDA and CDR2 SQIVND (reference sequence). V lost 7 bases to trimming and J lost 4 bases; unmatched junction nucleotides: 15. In nucleotides, the CDR3 is TGTGCCAGTATTCCCGGGACAGCCTATCGAAGCTATGGCTACACCTTC. It specifies CASIPGTAYRSYGYTF.

The chain carries TRBV25-1 and TRBJ1-4; D is uncertain. V lost 2 bases, J lost 5 bases, and 15 bases lay in between. The CDR3 spans 16 residues. Germline V gene lookup returns CDR1 MGHDK and CDR2 SYGVNS. The CDR3 loop is CASSELSAGYNEKLFF. Written as DNA, the CDR3 is TGTGCCAGCAGTGAACTCTCGGCGGGCTACAATGAAAAACTGTTTTTT.

The gene calls are TRBV6-5 and TRBJ2-7; TRBD2 is a possible D gene (6 bases). Germline V CDR1 and CDR2: MNHEY, SVGAGI. CDR3 length: 15 residues. With 0 bases removed from V and 6 bases from J, the gap between germline ends came to 15 bases. The CDR3 DNA is TGTGCCAGCAGTTACTCGACGCGGGGCGCCGGCGAGCAGTACTTC. Protein: CASSYSTRGAGEQYF.

The chain has TRBV19 and TRBJ1-6, with D hard to call. CDR3 length: 13 residues. The ends were cut back, 0 bases at V and 10 bases at J, with 7 bases in the middle. Germline CDR1 and CDR2: LNHDA and SQIVND (reference sequence). The CDR3 sequence: CASSIDRQSPLHF. CDR3 DNA: TGTGCCAGTAGTATAGATCGACAATCACCCCTCCACTTT. Filled out from reference TRBV19 and TRBJ1-6, the complete variable domain reads DGGITQSPKYLFRKEGQNVTLSCEQNLNHDAMYWYRQDPGQGLRLIYYSQIVNDFQKGDIAEGYSVSREKKESFPLTVTSAQKNPTAFYLCASSIDRQSPLHFGNGTRLTVT.

The CDR3 region is CASSSGVGGYNSPLHF. The CDR3 DNA reads as TGTGCCAGCAGCTCCGGTGTGGGGGGATATAATTCACCCCTCCACTTT. The chain employs TRBV5-8 and TRBJ1-6; weak D call: TRBD1 (5 bases). Looked up from germline, CDR1 is SGHTS and CDR2 is YDEGEE. The V end was cut by 3 bases, the J end by 4 bases, with 14 bases between. CDR3 size: 16 residues.

The chain is built from TRBV19 and TRBJ1-5; 10 nucleotides align to TRBD1. With 5 bases clipped from V and 2 bases from J, the junction kept 6 bases outside the gene matches. The CDR3 totals 16 residues. Per germline, CDR1 LNHDA and CDR2 SQIVND (reference sequence). Here the CDR3 reads CASSDRGQRGNQPQHF. The CDR3 bases are TGTGCCAGTAGTGACAGGGGGCAGAGGGGCAATCAGCCCCAGCATTTT. Together with reference TRBV19 and TRBJ1-5, the CDR3 gives the full variable domain: DGGITQSPKYLFRKEGQNVTLSCEQNLNHDAMYWYRQDPGQGLRLIYYSQIVNDFQKGDIAEGYSVSREKKESFPLTVTSAQKNPTAFYLCASSDRGQRGNQPQHFGDGTRLSIL.

The chain uses TRBV19 and TRBJ2-1; 10 bases map to TRBD1. CDR1 is LNHDA, CDR2 SQIVND, per germline (reference sequence). This CDR3 comprises 16 residues. With V trimmed by 5 bases and J by 2 bases, 6 bases remained unmatched. The DNA of the CDR3 is TGTGCCAGTAGTCCAGGACAGGGGGGACCCTACAATGAGCAGTTCTTC. It yields the protein CASSPGQGGPYNEQFF. Full variable domain (remainder filled in from reference TRBV19 and TRBJ2-1): DGGITQSPKYLFRKEGQNVTLSCEQNLNHDAMYWYRQDPGQGLRLIYYSQIVNDFQKGDIAEGYSVSREKKESFPLTVTSAQKNPTAFYLCASSPGQGGPYNEQFFGPGTRLTVL.